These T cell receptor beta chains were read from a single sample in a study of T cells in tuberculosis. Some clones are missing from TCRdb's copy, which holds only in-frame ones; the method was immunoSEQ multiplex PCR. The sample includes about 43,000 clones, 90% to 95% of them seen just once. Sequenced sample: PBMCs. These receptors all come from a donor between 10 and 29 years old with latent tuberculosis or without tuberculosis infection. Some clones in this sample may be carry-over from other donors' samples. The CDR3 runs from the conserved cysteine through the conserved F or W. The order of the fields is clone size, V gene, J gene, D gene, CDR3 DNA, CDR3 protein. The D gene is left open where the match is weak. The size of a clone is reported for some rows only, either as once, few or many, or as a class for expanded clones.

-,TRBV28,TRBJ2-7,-,TGTGCCAGCAGTTTAACAGGGTCGGGCCACGAGCAGTACTTC,CASSLTGSGHEQYF
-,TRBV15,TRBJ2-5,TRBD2,TGTGCCACCAGCACCGTAAGAAAGGGACTAGCGGGAGTGCGGGAGACCCAGTACTTC,CATSTVRKGLAGVRETQYF
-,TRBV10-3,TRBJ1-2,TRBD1,TGTGCCATCAGAACCGGGACAGGGGTTATCTATGGCTACACCTTC,CAIRTGTGVIYGYTF
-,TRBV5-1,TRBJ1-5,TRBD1,TGCGCCAGCAGTTGGGGACAGGGGAGGAATCAGCCCCAGCATTTT,CASSWGQGRNQPQHF
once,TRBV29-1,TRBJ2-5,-,TGCAGCGTTGATGAGGGTTTGGGGGAGACCCAGTACTTC,CSVDEGLGETQYF
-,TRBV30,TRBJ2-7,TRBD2,TGTGCCTGGAGTAGCGGGAGGGTATTGGACGAGCAGTACTTC,CAWSSGRVLDEQYF
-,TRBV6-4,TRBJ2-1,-,TGTGCCAGCAGTCAGTACCACTCCTACAATGAGCAGTTCTTC,CASSQYHSYNEQFF
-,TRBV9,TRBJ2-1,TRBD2,TGTGCCAGCAGCGTAGACCTAGCGGGAGTGGGTGAGCAGTTCTTC,CASSVDLAGVGEQFF
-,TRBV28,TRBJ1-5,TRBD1,TGTGCCAGCAGTTTACCATCCGGACAGGGGGCAGGACAGCCCCAGCATTTT,CASSLPSGQGAGQPQHF
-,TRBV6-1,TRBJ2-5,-,TGTGCCAGCAGTGAAAGCGAGACCCAGTACTTC,CASSESETQYF
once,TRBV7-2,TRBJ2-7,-,TGTGCCAGCAGCTTAGGCGGGACGGCGTCCTACGAGCAGTACTTC,CASSLGGTASYEQYF
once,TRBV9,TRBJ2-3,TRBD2,TGTGCCAGCAGCCCCAGGACTAGCCGTGCGGTGGATACGCAGTATTTT,CASSPRTSRAVDTQYF
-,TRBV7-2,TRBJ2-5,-,TGTGCCAGCAGCTTATACAGGTACCAAGAGACCCAGTACTTC,CASSLYRYQETQYF
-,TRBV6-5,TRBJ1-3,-,TGTGCCAGCAGGGGACTGGGGTCTGGAAACACCATATATTTT,CASRGLGSGNTIYF
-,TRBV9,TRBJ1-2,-,TGTGCCAGCAGCGCCTCGCAGGGGCGATTCGGCTATGGCTACACCTTC,CASSASQGRFGYGYTF
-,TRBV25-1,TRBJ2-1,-,TGTGCCAGCAGCCAACCCGGGAGTTTCTCCTACAATGAGCAGTTCTTC,CASSQPGSFSYNEQFF
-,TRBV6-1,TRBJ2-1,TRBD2,TGTGCCAGCAGCCCGACTAGCGGGAGCAATGAGCAGTTCTTC,CASSPTSGSNEQFF
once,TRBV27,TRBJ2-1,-,TGTGCCAGCAGTTCCACTCGCTCCTACAATGAGCAGTTCTTC,CASSSTRSYNEQFF
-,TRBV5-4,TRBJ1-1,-,TGTGCCAGCAGCTCCTGGGCCCCGAACACTGAAGCTTTCTTT,CASSSWAPNTEAFF
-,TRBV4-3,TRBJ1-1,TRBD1,TGCGCCAGCAGCCAAGATAAAGGGGACAGGGTATGGGGTGAAGCTTTCTTT,CASSQDKGDRVWGEAFF
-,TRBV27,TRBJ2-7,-,TGTGCCAGCAGCCCACTAACAAACTACGAGCAGTACTTC,CASSPLTNYEQYF
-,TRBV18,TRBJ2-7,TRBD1,TGTGCCAGCTCACCTACGGCCGGGACAGGGGGCACCTACGAGCAGTACTTC,CASSPTAGTGGTYEQYF
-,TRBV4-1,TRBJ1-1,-,TGCGCCAGCAGCCAGCGGGAGCTGGACACTGAAGCTTTCTTT,CASSQRELDTEAFF
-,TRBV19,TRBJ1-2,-,TGTGCCAGTAAGGTGTTATTCTCTTGGCGGTCGAACTATGGCTACACCTTC,CASKVLFSWRSNYGYTF
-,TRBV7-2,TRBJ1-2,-,TGTGCCAGCAGCTTCCACCTTTCACAGGGAATCCAGCCCTATGGCTACACCTTC,CASSFHLSQGIQPYGYTF
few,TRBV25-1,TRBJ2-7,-,TGTGCCAGCAGTCAACAGTCCTACGAGCAGTACTTC,CASSQQSYEQYF
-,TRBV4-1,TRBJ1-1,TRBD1,TGCGCCAGCAGCCGCTTACAGGGGGCAAACACTGAAGCTTTCTTT,CASSRLQGANTEAFF
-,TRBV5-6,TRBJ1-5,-,TGTGCCAGCAGCTTGGCGGACAGCAACAATCAGCCCCAGCATTTT,CASSLADSNNQPQHF
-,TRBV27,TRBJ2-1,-,TGTGCCAGCAGTTTAGGTAGCGGCGGGGCCCCGAATGAGCAGTTCTTC,CASSLGSGGAPNEQFF
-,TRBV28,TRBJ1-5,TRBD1,TGTGCCAGCAGGACAGGGGGCACGGGTCAGCCCCAGCATTTT,CASRTGGTGQPQHF
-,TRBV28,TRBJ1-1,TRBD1,TGTGCCAGCAGTTATTGGACAGGGCAGAACACTGAAGCTTTCTTT,CASSYWTGQNTEAFF
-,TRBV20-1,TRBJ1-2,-,TGCAGTGCTAGAGGGGAGCGTGGCTACACCTTC,CSARGERGYTF
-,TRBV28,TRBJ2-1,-,TGTGCCAGCAGTTCGCCCGGGACTCCTTCCTACAATGAGCAGTTCTTC,CASSSPGTPSYNEQFF
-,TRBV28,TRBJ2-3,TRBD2,TGTGCCAGCAGTTGGCGGGAGGCAGATACGCAGTATTTT,CASSWREADTQYF
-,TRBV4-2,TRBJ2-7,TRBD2,TGTGCCAGCAGCCAAGGGAGTTCGACTAGCGGCTCCTACGAGCAGTACTTC,CASSQGSSTSGSYEQYF
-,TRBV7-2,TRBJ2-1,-,TGTGCCAGCAGTTCATATCCCCCGGGAAAAAGAGAGGGTGGGCAGTTCTTC,CASSSYPPGKREGGQFF
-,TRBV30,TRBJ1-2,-,TGTGCCTGGATTCAGGGGTCGGAATATGGCTACACCTTC,CAWIQGSEYGYTF
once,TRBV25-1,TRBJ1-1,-,TGTGCCAGCAGTGGGGATTGGGGCGCACGAAACACTGAAGCTTTCTTT,CASSGDWGARNTEAFF
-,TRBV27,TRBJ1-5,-,TGTGCCAGCAGTTTACGGGGCAATCAGCCCCAGCATTTT,CASSLRGNQPQHF
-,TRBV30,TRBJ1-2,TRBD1,TGTGCCTGGCATCGGGACAGGTACTATGGCTACACCTTC,CAWHRDRYYGYTF
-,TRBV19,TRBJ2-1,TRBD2,TGTGCCAGTAGTGAGGCGGGAGTTCACAACAATGAGCAGTTCTTC,CASSEAGVHNNEQFF
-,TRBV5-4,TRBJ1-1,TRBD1,TGTGCCAGCAGCGCCCGACAGGGAATTAACACTGAAGCTTTCTTT,CASSARQGINTEAFF
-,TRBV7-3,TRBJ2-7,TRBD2,TGTGCCAGCAGCGTCCCGGGACTAGCGGGAGGAAGGAGCTCCTACGAGCAGTACTTC,CASSVPGLAGGRSSYEQYF
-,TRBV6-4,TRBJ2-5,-,TGTGCCAGCAGCGCTACTGCGACTGGCCCGGCCCAGTACTTC,CASSATATGPAQYF
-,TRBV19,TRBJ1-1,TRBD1,TGTGCCAGTAGCCACCTCGGGACAGGGAGGTACACTGAAGCTTTCTTT,CASSHLGTGRYTEAFF
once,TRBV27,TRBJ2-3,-,TGTGCCAGCAGTTTAACCTTCACATGGGGGCGGACAGATACGCAGTATTTT,CASSLTFTWGRTDTQYF
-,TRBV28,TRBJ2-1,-,TGTGCCAGCAGTTCCAATTGGGAGGCCACGTCGAGTGAGCAGTTCTTC,CASSSNWEATSSEQFF
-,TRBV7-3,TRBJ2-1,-,TGTGCCAGCAGCCCGCGGGAAAGTGGCTATGAGCAGTTCTTC,CASSPRESGYEQFF
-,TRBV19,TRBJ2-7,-,TGTGCCAGTAGTCGGGGGGCTTTCGACCAGAGCTACGAGCAGTACTTC,CASSRGAFDQSYEQYF
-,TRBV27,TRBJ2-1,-,TGTGCCAGCAGTTTGGAGGCGGGCCCCTACAATGAGCAGTTCTTC,CASSLEAGPYNEQFF
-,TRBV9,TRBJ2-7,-,TGTGCCAGCAGCGTCGGACAGAGCTCCTACGAGCAGTACTTC,CASSVGQSSYEQYF
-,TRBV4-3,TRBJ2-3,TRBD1,TGCGCCAGCAGCCAAGAGGGGACAGGGGTGGTGGATACGCAGTATTTT,CASSQEGTGVVDTQYF
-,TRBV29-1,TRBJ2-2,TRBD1,TGCAGCGGGGGGACAGGTTGGCATGAACGAGACACCGGGGAGCTGTTTTTT,CSGGTGWHERDTGELFF
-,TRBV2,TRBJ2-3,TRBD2,TGTGCCAGCAGTCTACTAGCGGGCGGCACAGATACGCAGTATTTT,CASSLLAGGTDTQYF
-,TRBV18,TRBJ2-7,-,TGTGCCAGCTCACCAGGGACACCCCCTTCGGAGCAGTACTTC,CASSPGTPPSEQYF
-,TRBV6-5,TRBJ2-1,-,TGTGCCAGCAGTTACACGGGACTTTACAATGAGCAGTTCTTC,CASSYTGLYNEQFF
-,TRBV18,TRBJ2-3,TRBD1,TGTGCCAGCTCATACGACAGGGGGGGCACAGATACGCAGTATTTT,CASSYDRGGTDTQYF
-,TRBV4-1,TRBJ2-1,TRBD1,TGCGCCAGCAGCCTAGACAGGGGAGTGGGTGAGCAGTTCTTC,CASSLDRGVGEQFF
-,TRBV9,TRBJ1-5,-,TGTGCCAGCAGCACATCAGGGAACAGCAATCAGCCCCAGCATTTT,CASSTSGNSNQPQHF
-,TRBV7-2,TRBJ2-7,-,TGTGCCAGCAGCCACATTAACTCCTACGAGCAGTACTTC,CASSHINSYEQYF